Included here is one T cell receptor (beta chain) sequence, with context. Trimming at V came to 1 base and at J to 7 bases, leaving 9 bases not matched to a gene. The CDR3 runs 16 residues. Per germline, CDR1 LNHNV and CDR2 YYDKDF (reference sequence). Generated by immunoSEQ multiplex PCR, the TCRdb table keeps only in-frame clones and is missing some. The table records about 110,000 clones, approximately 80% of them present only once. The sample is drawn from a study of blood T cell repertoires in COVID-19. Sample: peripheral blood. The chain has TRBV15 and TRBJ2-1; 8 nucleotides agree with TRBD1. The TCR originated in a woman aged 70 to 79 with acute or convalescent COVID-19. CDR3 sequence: CATSRAGAGGSNEQFF. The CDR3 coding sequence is TGTGCCACCAGCAGAGCCGGTGCAGGGGGCTCGAATGAGCAGTTCTTC.